This T cell receptor (beta chain) was captured in a study of cytomegalovirus exposure and HLA in healthy donors. Broader study findings: In vitro work confirmed that a few CMV-associated chains recognize CMV antigens. V- and J-gene trimming in TCR beta was tied to a missense DCLRE1C variant by an analysis performed later. Earlier analysis looked at TCR beta V segments, and most were productive about 90% or about 30% of the time.

Concerning this clone: The antigen remains undetermined.

The primer mix had 60 Vbeta and 13 Jbeta primers. Data came from immunoSEQ multiplex PCR; TCRdb stores just in-frame clones and leaves some out. The sample lists some 110,000 clones; 70% to 80% were seen once. Trimming took 6 bases from V and 12 from J; bases not matched to a gene: 13. The CDR3 contains 13 residues. Germline loops: CDR1 SQVTM, CDR2 ANQGSEA. This sequence was found in a man over 45 in good health and CMV-seropositive. Sequenced material: PBMCs. The J gene is TRBJ2-1, the V gene TRBV29-1; 8 nucleotides line up with TRBD2. The CDR3 protein is CSVETGLGLRQFF. CDR3 sequence (DNA): TGCAGCGTCGAGACGGGACTAGGGCTTAGGCAGTTCTTC.